This T cell receptor beta chain comes out of a study of T cell responses to AZD1222 COVID-19 vaccine (dated by TCRdb to the early 2020s). Regarding the research as a whole: A total of around 240 trial participants underwent TCR sequencing, of whom nearly 210 had received two doses of AZD1222 and 26 had received two doses of the MenACWY control vaccine. Trial participants were enrolled by age into subgroups of 18-55, 56-69 and 70-plus years, and around 150, 28 and 57 TCR-sequenced participants, respectively, were included in these subgroups. Broad study findings and their caveats: Epitopes outside the regions mutated in the B.1.351 and B.1.1.7 variants were reportedly recognized by nearly half of the unique spike-specific TCRs. Conclusions about previously exposed vaccinees were limited because only 5 or 6 AZD1222 recipients were SARS-CoV-2 seropositive at baseline. The whole spike protein was spanned by vaccine-associated CD4 TCRs, and dominant responses were seen in regions 160-218 and 743-854. Spike-specific TCR breadth and depth rose significantly after two AZD1222 doses compared with day 0 and with MenACWY recipients. Participants were mostly white British and included more females than males, and it was suggested by the authors that clonal diversity may have been underestimated. The 56-69-year group was small, and its depth increase did not reach significance, likely because of low power. Because no day 14 peak-response samples were available, repertoires were characterized only after the peak T cell response.

Regarding this clone: Its specific antigen is unknown. No much larger clonotype is one base removed from it; base qualities were not supplied.

The CDR3 regions of human TCRbeta chains were subjected to immunosequencing. On the authors' methods: Repertoire TCRs were matched against a reference library of SARS-CoV-2-specific TCRs generated with the MIRA antigen-specificity platform. Breadth was defined as the fraction of unique TCRs that were SARS-CoV-2-associated. Depth was defined as the fraction of total T cells that were SARS-CoV-2-associated. Using the MIRA data, each spike-specific TCR was assigned both to the spike region to which the TCR was reactive and to a CD4 or CD8 class. Log10-transformed breadth and depth values were compared by one-way ANOVA with Sidak's multiple comparisons tests. Drawn from immuneACCESS, this table holds only the in-frame rearrangements with V and J called that TCRdb kept. Clones are partly lost; checked studies trace under half to an unresolved V gene and leave the rest unexplained. D and trimming were read from the DNA, whereas the V and J calls and clone size are those reported in that table. This sample has some 110,000 clones in its table, and around nine tenths of those were observed once. The ten largest clones add up to over 3% of the sample.

According to the germline V gene, CDR1 reads SGDLS and CDR2 reads YYNGEE. The CDR3 sequence holds 15 residues, the cysteine and phenylalanine included. The sequence is cut down to CDR3 DNA, 45 bases in frame from base 1. V and J are trimmed by 4 bases and 6 bases, and the gene matches miss 11 bases of the junction. The sample's time point label is to be understood as: about 28 days (+/-7) after the second vaccine dose. What the treatment or condition label conveys for this sample: meningococcal conjugate vaccine given as trial control. Vaccinee samples were obtained from the UK trials COV001 and COV002, which included a single-blind randomized controlled phase 2/3 trial of AZD1222 (ChAdOx1 nCoV-19) in healthy adults. For TCRbeta chain sequencing, PBMC samples from trial participants were taken at day 0 and at day 28 after the second dose.

This sequence originates from an adult who received the MenACWY meningococcal vaccine as a control. This chain is built from TRBV9 and TRBJ1-2; 8 middle bases align to TRBD1. Sequencing used peripheral blood, obtained 28 days after the second dose of the MenACWY control vaccine. The DNA is as follows: TGTGCCAGCAGCTCGGGACAGGCCCAAGTCAATGGCTACACCTTC. The translation is CASSSGQAQVNGYTF.